This entry describes one T cell receptor beta chain. This sample is drawn from a study of blood T cell repertoires in COVID-19. Study as a whole: Collection of acute and convalescent COVID-19 samples took place in the United States, Italy and Spain. In each case, the material was cDNA or gDNA derived from T cells, B-cell-depleted T cells, or PBMCs.

Authors' processing steps: For nucleated cells, counts were estimated from reference gene primer amplification. The protocol was immunoSEQ multiplex PCR, while the TCRdb copy is restricted to in-frame clones and leaves out a portion. V and J calls and clone size are given by that table; D and trimming were obtained from the DNA. The table includes roughly 200,000 clones, 85% to 90% detected once. The CDR3 covers 12 residues. The germline gives CDR1 LGHDT, CDR2 YNNKEL (reference sequence). V lost 5 bases and J lost 12; bases outside the gene matches: 4. The chain joins TRBV3-1 (or the pseudogene TRBV3-2) to TRBJ1-4; TRBD1 matches at 9 bases. Sequencing input: peripheral blood. The clonotype was recovered from a woman aged 60-75 years with acute or convalescent COVID-19. The CDR3: CASSSRDRELFF. For the CDR3, the DNA is TGTGCCAGCAGCTCCCGGGACAGGGAACTGTTTTTT.